Listed below are T cell receptor beta chains from one sample, sequenced in a study of CD8 T cells in ankylosing spondylitis. One entry per CDR3 protein results from TCRdb running MiXCR on the 5' RACE reads. The data show about 220,000 distinct CDR3 sequences, around 25% seen once. What was sequenced was blood, either unsorted or a sorted T cell fraction (not recorded which). Receptors originate from a male donor with ankylosing spondylitis or in good health (not recorded which). CDR3s include the opening cysteine and the closing phenylalanine or tryptophan. D genes are given only for firm matches. Some rows have no size entry. The others give once, few or many, or a class for an expanded clone.

j_call clone_size v_call d_call cdr3_nt cdr3_aa
TRBJ2-7 few TRBV30 TRBD2 TGTGCCTGGAGTGTACTAGCGGGTTCCTACGAGCAGTACTTC CAWSVLAGSYEQYF
TRBJ1-2 many TRBV6-1 . TGTGCCAGCACCAAGACAGTCGCTAACTATGGCTACACCTTC CASTKTVANYGYTF
TRBJ2-3 many TRBV28 . TGTGCCAGCAGCCGGGTAGGGGGGAGATCTAGCACAGATACGCAGTATTTT CASSRVGGRSSTDTQYF
TRBJ2-1 many TRBV5-1 TRBD1 TGCGCCAGCAGCGAGCCGGGACAGCAGCAGCAGTTCTTC CASSEPGQQQQFF
TRBJ2-1 . TRBV19 TRBD1 TGTGCCAGTCGAAGGGGGACAGACTACAATGAGCAGTTCTTC CASRRGTDYNEQFF
TRBJ2-1 many TRBV29-1 TRBD1 TGCAGCTTCGCTAGGGACAGGGTGGTCAATGAGCAGTTCTTC CSFARDRVVNEQFF
TRBJ2-3 few TRBV29-1 . TGCAGCGTTGACCGCAGTACGCAGTATTTT CSVDRSTQYF
TRBJ1-5 many TRBV12-3/TRBV12-4 . TGTGCCAGCAGTTTAACTGAGCATAGCAATCAGCCCCAGCATTTT CASSLTEHSNQPQHF
TRBJ2-7 many TRBV6-1 TRBD2 TGTGCCAGCAGTGAGAGCGGGATTCAGCACGAGCAGTACTTC CASSESGIQHEQYF
TRBJ1-5 few TRBV10-3 . TGTGCCATCAGTGCTCAGGGGCGCGGCAATCAGCCCCAGCATTTT CAISAQGRGNQPQHF
TRBJ2-1 few TRBV6-5 TRBD1 TGTGCCAGCAGTTCCCTTTGGGACAGGGGGAACAATGAGCAGTTCTTC CASSSLWDRGNNEQFF
TRBJ1-2 . TRBV28 . TGTGCCAGCAGTCCCAGTGACTATGGCTACACCTTC CASSPSDYGYTF
TRBJ1-4 . TRBV15 . TGTGCCACCAGCAGGGACGGTAATAATGAAAAACTGTTTTTT CATSRDGNNEKLFF
TRBJ2-1 many TRBV2 . TGTGCCAGCAGTAAGGGCTCCAATGAGCAGTTCTTC CASSKGSNEQFF
TRBJ2-5 . TRBV6-5 TRBD2 TGTGCCAGCAGTTACCTGGGACTAGAAGAGAACCAGTACTTC CASSYLGLEENQYF
TRBJ2-5 many TRBV3-1 TRBD1 TGTGCCAGCAGCCAACCAGGGGGAGAGACCCAGTACTTC CASSQPGGETQYF
TRBJ2-1 few TRBV3-1 . TGTGCCAGCAGCCAAGGGGAGTTTTTGCGCTCCTACAATGAGCAGTTCTTC CASSQGEFLRSYNEQFF
TRBJ2-1 . TRBV12-3/TRBV12-4 TRBD2 TGTGCCAGCAGACCGACTAGCGGGGGCAACAATGAGCAGTTCTTC CASRPTSGGNNEQFF
TRBJ2-3 . TRBV20-1 . TGCAGTGCTAGAAAAGCGGTGCAAGATACGCAGTATTTT CSARKAVQDTQYF
TRBJ1-3 many TRBV5-4 TRBD1 TGTGCCAGCTACCTTACAGGGGGCTCTGGAAACACCATATATTTT CASYLTGGSGNTIYF
TRBJ1-5 . TRBV7-2 . TGTGCCAGCAGCTTAGGGTGGCAGGGAGACCAGCCCCAGCATTTT CASSLGWQGDQPQHF
TRBJ2-1 many TRBV29-1 . TGCAGCGTTGGTACCCCGCTGCCGAGCTCCTACAATGAGCAGTTCTTC CSVGTPLPSSYNEQFF
TRBJ2-1 many TRBV5-1 TRBD2 TGCGCCAGCAGCGGACTAGCGGGGGTTTACAATGAGCAGTTCTTC CASSGLAGVYNEQFF
TRBJ2-1 many TRBV20-1 . TGCAGTGCTACTCAGTGGGGGCGCACGTACCGCGACAATGAGCAGTTCTTC CSATQWGRTYRDNEQFF
TRBJ2-3 . TRBV20-1 TRBD2 TGCAGTGCCCAGCGGGCTAGCGGTCGCACAGATACGCAGTATTTT CSAQRASGRTDTQYF
TRBJ2-3 many TRBV9 TRBD2 TGTGCCAGCAGCCGGGCTAGCGGGGCAGAGGGAGATACGCAGTATTTT CASSRASGAEGDTQYF
TRBJ1-1 . TRBV20-1 . TGCAGTGCTTTCAATATGGGGAACACTGAAGCTTTCTTT CSAFNMGNTEAFF
TRBJ2-7 . TRBV20-1 . TGCAGTGCTGTAACAGGGATTTCGTACGAGCAGTACTTC CSAVTGISYEQYF
TRBJ1-1 . TRBV6-5 TRBD1 TGTGCCAGCAGTACCGAACAGGGGCGGTACACTGAAGCTTTCTTT CASSTEQGRYTEAFF
TRBJ2-3 . TRBV20-1 . TGCAGTGCATGGCAGGATACGCAGTATTTT CSAWQDTQYF
TRBJ2-5 . TRBV20-1 . TGCAGTGCTAGAGATTCCGGGAAAGAGACCCAGTACTTC CSARDSGKETQYF
TRBJ2-5 many TRBV12-3/TRBV12-4 . TGTGCCAGCACCCGACAGTTAGGCCAAGAGACCCAGTACTTC CASTRQLGQETQYF
TRBJ2-5 few TRBV20-1 . TGCAGTGCTAGAGATAGTGGGGCGGAGACCCAGTACTTC CSARDSGAETQYF
TRBJ2-7 . TRBV20-1 . TGCAGTGCCCTTATAGGGGGAGAAGGCTACGAGCAGTACTTC CSALIGGEGYEQYF
TRBJ2-3 . TRBV7-3 TRBD2 TGTGCCAGCAGCTTATCTTGGGGAGGGGATACGCAGTATTTT CASSLSWGGDTQYF
TRBJ2-5 many TRBV6-1 . TGTGCCAGCAACCAAGGGGGAAGGTACCAAGAGACCCAGTACTTC CASNQGGRYQETQYF
TRBJ2-3 many TRBV20-1 . TGCAGTGCTAGGGCTAGCGGCACAGATACGCAGTATTTT CSARASGTDTQYF
TRBJ2-3 many TRBV7-3 . TGTGCCAGCAGCTTAGCGAGGCACCCCACAGATACGCAGTATTTT CASSLARHPTDTQYF
TRBJ2-5 . TRBV6-2/TRBV6-3 . TGTGCCAGCAGTCGAAGGACAGAGACCCAGTACTTC CASSRRTETQYF
TRBJ2-7 many TRBV3-1 TRBD2 TGTGCCAGCAGCCAAGAGACTAGCGGGGAACTTTGCTTC CASSQETSGELCF